This T cell receptor (beta chain) originates from a study of response to subunit inactivated influenza vaccine. Study-level results: T cells newly recruited by each seasonal influenza vaccination are few, the authors suggested.

MiXCR was run by TCRdb on the RT-PCR reads, yielding one entry per CDR3 protein. The sample has 280,000 or so distinct CDR3 sequences; 21% are singletons. Regarding this clonotype: What it binds is unknown.

This clonotype was obtained from a man aged 50-75 years who received an inactivated influenza vaccine. The sample here was PBMCs from blood, taken less than 22 months after vaccination.

The CDR3 is CASSLEGPGKDEQYF. The CDR3 DNA reads as TGTGCCAGCAGTTTAGAGGGTCCGGGTAAGGACGAGCAGTACTTC. The rearrangement links TRBV28 to TRBJ2-7, with D perhaps matching TRBD2 (5 bases). Trimming pared 2 bases from V and 5 bases from J, leaving 16 bases between. Germline V CDR1 and CDR2: MDHEN, SYDVKM. The CDR3 length is 15 residues.